A single sample is the source of the 9 T cell receptor beta chains below, sequenced in a study of shared clonotypes between healthy human individuals. As defined, naive CD8 cells were CD45RO-negative and positively selected for CCR7, with terminally differentiated effector memory CD45RA+ cells excluded. Libraries were prepared by immunoSEQ multiplex PCR; TCRdb keeps only in-frame clonotypes and omits some of them. The profile covers millions of clones, with about 93% appearing a single time and about 1.8% taken by the ten largest. Sequenced material: naive CD8+ T cells from PBMCs. These TCRs come from a man younger than 30 in good health. Some clones in this sample may be carry-over from other donors' samples.

V and J are TRBV6-4 and TRBJ2-3; TRBD2 matches at 10 bases. The trim removed 2 bases at V and 8 bases at J, leaving 7 bases unmatched. Germline lookup yields CDR1 MRHNA and CDR2 SNTAGT. The CDR3 covers 15 residues. CDR3: CASSDGAGGLRTQYF. CDR3 DNA: TGTGCCAGCAGTGACGGAGCGGGAGGGCTTCGTACGCAGTATTTT.

About this clone: Other DNA sequences in this sample translate to the same CDR3. The rearrangement joins TRBV4-1 to TRBJ1-1, with unresolved D. CDR1 is MGHRA, CDR2 YSYEKL, per germline. The CDR3 is 12 residues long. The V end was cut by 1 base, the J end by 11 bases, with 11 bases between. CDR3 sequence (DNA): TGCGCCAGCAGCCAAGCGGCAGTAGGGGCTTTCTTT. It encodes CASSQAAVGAFF.

CDR3 bases: TGTGCCAGCAGCCCCGACCTGTACTCTGGAAACACCATATATTTT. Translating it yields CASSPDLYSGNTIYF. J is TRBJ1-3 and V is TRBV7-9; no clear D gene. V dropped 5 bases and J dropped 0 bases, with 11 bases sitting between them. This CDR3 contains 15 residues. Germline V CDR1 and CDR2: SEHNR, FQNEAQ (reference sequence). The entire variable domain, with the rest obtained from reference TRBV7-9 and TRBJ1-3, is as follows: DTGVSQNPRHKITKRGQNVTFRCDPISEHNRLYWYRQTLGQGPEFLTYFQNEAQLEKSRLLSDRFSAERPKGSFSTLEIQRTEQGDSAMYLCASSPDLYSGNTIYFGEGSWLTVV.

The chain has TRBV6-5 and TRBJ1-4; 11 positions agree with TRBD1. The CDR3 runs to 15 residues. Germline CDR1 MNHEY, CDR2 SVGAGI. Trimming at V came to 2 bases and at J to 6 bases, leaving 2 bases not matched to a gene. Written as DNA, the CDR3 is TGTGCCAGCAGTTACGGGACAGGGGGGGATGAAAAACTGTTTTTT. This gives the protein CASSYGTGGDEKLFF.

The chain recombines TRBV4-1 with TRBJ2-1, with TRBD2 identical over 10 bases. Germline loops: CDR1 MGHRA, CDR2 YSYEKL. The trim removed 0 bases at V and 10 bases at J, leaving 9 bases unmatched. This CDR3 has 16 residues. The CDR3 sequence is CASSQEQREGLGEQFF. The CDR3 bases are TGCGCCAGCAGCCAAGAACAGCGGGAGGGCCTAGGGGAGCAGTTCTTC.

V gene TRBV7-8 combines with J gene TRBJ2-2; a weak D match, TRBD1 (5 bases). Deletions cut 1 base from V and 6 bases from J, with 9 bases between. The CDR3 sequence is 14 residues long. The germline gives CDR1 SGHVS, CDR2 FQNEAQ. CDR3 sequence: CASSLGQGPGELFF. The CDR3 DNA is TGTGCCAGCAGCTTAGGGCAGGGTCCCGGGGAGCTGTTTTTT.

The chain couples TRBV5-1 to TRBJ2-1, with D maybe TRBD1 (6 bases). The CDR3 totals 15 residues. V lost 4 bases and J lost 4, with 15 bases in between. The germline V gene has CDR1 SGHRS and CDR2 YFSETQ. CDR3 residues: CASSPRDNRYNEQFF. In DNA form, the CDR3 reads TGCGCCAGCAGCCCCCGGGACAACAGATACAATGAGCAGTTCTTC.

This chain links TRBV29-1 with TRBJ2-7; no firm D call. Germline V gene data show CDR1 as SQVTM and CDR2 as ANQGSEA. Trimming cost V 5 bases and J 0 bases, with 14 bases left between them. The CDR3 contains 14 residues. CDR3 coding DNA: TGCAGCGTTTACCTAACTCAGAACTCCTACGAGCAGTACTTC. Translated: CSVYLTQNSYEQYF.

V gene TRBV14 combines with J gene TRBJ2-7; 7 bases are shared with TRBD1. This CDR3 is 14 amino acids long. Per germline, CDR1 SGHDN and CDR2 FVKESK. With V trimmed by 3 bases and J by 2 bases, 4 bases remained unmatched. Written as DNA, the CDR3 is TGTGCCAGCAGCCAGGGGACAGTAACCTACGAGCAGTACTTC. Its translation: CASSQGTVTYEQYF. The entire variable domain, with the rest obtained from reference TRBV14 and TRBJ2-7, is as follows: EAGVTQFPSHSVIEKGQTVTLRCDPISGHDNLYWYRRVMGKEIKFLLHFVKESKQDESGMPNNRFLAERTGGTYSTLKVQPAELEDSGVYFCASSQGTVTYEQYFGPGTRLTVT.